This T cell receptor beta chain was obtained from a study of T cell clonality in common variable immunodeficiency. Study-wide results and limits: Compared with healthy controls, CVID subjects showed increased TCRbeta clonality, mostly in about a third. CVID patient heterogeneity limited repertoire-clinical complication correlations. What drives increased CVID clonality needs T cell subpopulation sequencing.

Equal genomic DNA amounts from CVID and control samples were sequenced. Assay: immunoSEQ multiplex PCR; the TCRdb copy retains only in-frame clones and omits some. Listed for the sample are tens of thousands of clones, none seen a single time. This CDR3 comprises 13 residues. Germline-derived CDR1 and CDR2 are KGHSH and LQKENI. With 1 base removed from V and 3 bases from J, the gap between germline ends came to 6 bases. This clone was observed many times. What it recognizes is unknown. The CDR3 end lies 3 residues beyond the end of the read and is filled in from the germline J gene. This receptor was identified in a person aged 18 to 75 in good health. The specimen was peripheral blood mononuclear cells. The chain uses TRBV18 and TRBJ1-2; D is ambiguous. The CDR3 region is CASSPQADYGYTF. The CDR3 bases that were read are TGTGCCAGCTCACCACAGGCCGACTATGGC.